This T cell receptor beta chain comes out of a study of vaccination effects on CD4 cells after COVID-19. Whole-study context: A median of 72 days separated the second dose and sampling.

Peptide-pool stimulation followed by sequencing identified expanded antigen-specific CD4+ clonotypes in the ViraFEST assay. A 10-day culture period preceded the isolation of CD4+ T cells. Vaccination of participants consisted of two doses of either the BNT162b2 or mRNA-1273 vaccine. Recipients of the vaccine had no prior SARS-CoV-2 infection and negative nucleocapsid antibodies. In the cultures, half the medium was exchanged for IL-2 medium on days 3 and 7. Only in-frame clones appear in the TCRdb table, and some are missing; sequencing was by immunoSEQ multiplex PCR. The repertoire consists of roughly 34,000 clones, with roughly 86% occurring once and the leading ten covering 1.5%. This clone turned up a few times. Its antigen is as yet unknown. CDR1 SGHTS and CDR2 YDEGEE come from the germline V gene. J lost 6 bases, V lost 7 bases, and 19 bases had no gene match. The length of the CDR3 is 17 residues.

This sequence was found in a human donor who received a COVID-19 vaccine. Some clones in this sample may be carry-over from other donors' samples. Sequenced material: CD4+ T cells from PBMCs cultured with HCoV-NL63 spike peptides, taken after COVID-19 vaccination. The rearrangement links TRBV5-8 to TRBJ2-3; 8 bases agree with TRBD2. The CDR3 protein is CASPGLAINVATDTQYF. CDR3 nucleotides: TGTGCCAGCCCTGGACTAGCAATAAACGTGGCAACGGATACGCAGTATTTT.